The 28 T cell receptor beta chains presented below share a single source sample, sequenced in a study of T cell responses to AZD1222 COVID-19 vaccine. Some clones are missing from TCRdb's copy, which holds only in-frame ones; the method was immunoSEQ multiplex PCR. The sample contains some 70,000 clones, about four fifths of which appear only once. Material: peripheral blood, obtained on day 0 of AZD1222 vaccination. The source of these receptors is an adult in good health.

The chain couples TRBV6-5 to TRBJ1-2; D is possibly TRBD1 (5 bases). The CDR3 length is 15 residues. V was clipped by 0 bases and J by 4 bases, with 12 bases between them. The germline CDR1 and CDR2 sequences are MNHEY and SVGAGI. This chain's CDR3 is CASSYSVQGPYGYTF. CDR3 nucleotides: TGTGCCAGCAGTTACTCGGTCCAGGGACCCTATGGCTACACCTTC.

The chain combines TRBV28 with TRBJ2-5, with 8 bases fitting TRBD2. The V gene end was trimmed by 3 bases and the J gene end by 5 bases; junction bases not matched to a gene: 5. Germline assignment: CDR1 MDHEN and CDR2 SYDVKM. The CDR3 loop spans 14 amino acids. The CDR3 bases are TGTGCCAGCAGTTTTCGCGGGGGGCTGGAGACCCAGTACTTC. Residues: CASSFRGGLETQYF.

The chain has TRBV6-5 and TRBJ2-3; D remains unclear. The CDR3 totals 13 residues. Germline V gene data show CDR1 as MNHEY and CDR2 as SVGAGI. Trimming left V 4 bases short and J 2 bases short, with 7 bases between. CDR3: CASSSTNTDTQYF. The CDR3 nucleotides read TGTGCCAGCAGTTCGACAAACACAGATACGCAGTATTTT.

This chain connects TRBV27 to TRBJ2-7; 8 nucleotides agree with TRBD2. The CDR3 covers 13 residues. The V segment lost 7 bases and the J segment 6 bases; nucleotides outside the gene matches: 8. In germline, CDR1 is MNHEY, CDR2 SMNVEV (reference sequence). CDR3 sequence (DNA): TGTGCCAGCAATCCGAACGGGGGGGGCGAGCAGTACTTC. Protein product: CASNPNGGGEQYF.

The genes are TRBV6-5 and TRBJ2-1, with D tentatively TRBD1 or TRBD2 (5 bases each). The length of the CDR3 is 13 residues. The V and J ends lost 0 bases and 8 bases respectively, with 8 bases between them. Germline V gives CDR1 MNHEY, CDR2 SVGAGI. This chain's CDR3 is CASSYSGRDEQFF. CDR3 sequence (DNA): TGTGCCAGCAGTTACTCGGGGCGGGATGAGCAGTTCTTC.

The chain is built from TRBV4-2 and TRBJ2-3; 8 bases align to TRBD1. The CDR3 has 17 amino acids. The V gene's germline CDR1 is LGHNA and CDR2 YNFKEQ. V shed 0 bases and J 0 bases; nucleotides not matched to a gene: 5. The CDR3 spells CASSQDPGGKSTDTQYF. The DNA for the CDR3 is TGTGCCAGCAGCCAAGATCCAGGGGGCAAGAGCACAGATACGCAGTATTTT.

V and J are TRBV6-6 and TRBJ2-4; D is perhaps TRBD2 (7 bases). This CDR3 comprises 16 residues. Germline CDR1 and CDR2: MNHNY and SVGAGI (reference sequence). Between the trimmed V and J ends, which lost 0 bases and 2 bases, there was a span of 11 bases. CDR3 DNA sequence: TGTGCCAGCAGTTACTCTAGGGGGGGGACCAAAAACATTCAGTACTTC. Encoded protein: CASSYSRGGTKNIQYF.

The chain uses TRBV6-5 and TRBJ1-2, with a possible D match to TRBD1 (5 bases). This CDR3 comprises 13 residues. The V and J ends lost 6 bases and 6 bases respectively, with 14 bases between them. The V gene's germline CDR1 is MNHEY and CDR2 SVGAGI. This CDR3 reads CASRKGTEHGYTF. CDR3 coding DNA: TGTGCCAGCAGAAAAGGGACCGAGCATGGCTACACCTTC.

The gene calls are TRBV30 and TRBJ2-1; 11 bases agree with TRBD2. CDR1 and CDR2 from the germline V gene are GTSNPN and SVGIG (reference sequence). The CDR3 runs to 14 residues. Unmatched junction bases numbered 6, after V lost 3 bases and J lost 8 bases. CDR3 nucleotide sequence: TGTGCCTGGAGCGAAGGGACTAGCGGATATGAGCAGTTCTTC. This gives the protein CAWSEGTSGYEQFF.

The V and J genes are TRBV7-9 and TRBJ2-7; D might be TRBD2 (6 bases). CDR3 length: 14 amino acids. V lost 1 base, J lost 5 bases, and 12 bases lay in between. Germline loops: CDR1 SEHNR, CDR2 FQNEAQ (reference sequence). CDR3: CASSLEGGSHEQYF. The CDR3 region has the DNA TGTGCCAGCAGCTTAGAGGGAGGTTCCCACGAGCAGTACTTC. The whole variable domain, remainder taken from reference TRBV7-9 and TRBJ2-7, is DTGVSQNPRHKITKRGQNVTFRCDPISEHNRLYWYRQTLGQGPEFLTYFQNEAQLEKSRLLSDRFSAERPKGSFSTLEIQRTEQGDSAMYLCASSLEGGSHEQYFGPGTRLTVT.

The chain recombines TRBV6-5 with TRBJ1-2; D remains unclear. V lost 7 bases, J lost 3 bases, and 18 bases lay in between. Germline CDR1 and CDR2: MNHEY and SVGAGI. The CDR3 is 15 amino acids. CDR3 bases: TGTGCCAGCACCTACCCGGCGGGATCGGACTATGGCTACACCTTC. Its protein is CASTYPAGSDYGYTF.

This chain uses TRBV19 with TRBJ1-2; unclear D gene. From germline, CDR1 is LNHDA and CDR2 SQIVND (reference sequence). CDR3 length: 13 amino acids. Trimming pared 3 bases from V and 7 bases from J, leaving 12 bases between. The CDR3 reads CASSIVGFGGYTF. CDR3 sequence (DNA): TGTGCCAGTAGTATTGTGGGTTTTGGTGGCTACACCTTC.

CDR3 amino acids: CASSFSGGDTQYF. CDR3 nucleotide sequence: TGTGCCAGCAGCTTCAGCGGGGGGGATACGCAGTATTTT. The J gene is TRBJ2-3, the V gene TRBV7-2; TRBD2 matches at 9 bases. CDR3 length equals 13 residues. Germline lookup yields CDR1 SGHTA and CDR2 FQGNSA. The V and J ends lost 3 bases and 6 bases, in that order; junction bases with no gene match: 1.

The chain recombines TRBV27 with TRBJ1-5, with 9 bases fitting TRBD1. The ends lost 2 bases at V and 7 bases at J; junction bases unmatched: 15. This CDR3 is built from 18 residues. CDR1 and CDR2 (germline): MNHEY, SMNVEV (reference sequence). The CDR3 region has the DNA TGTGCCAGCAGTTTAAGGGGACAGGGTAATACGGTAGGCCAGCCCCAGCATTTT. This sequence encodes CASSLRGQGNTVGQPQHF.

The rearrangement joins TRBV29-1 to TRBJ1-2; 7 nucleotides align to TRBD1. Trimming at V came to 1 base and at J to 3 bases, leaving 5 bases not matched to a gene. The CDR3 covers 14 residues. Looked up from germline, CDR1 is SQVTM and CDR2 is ANQGSEA. The CDR3 loop is CSVEVATGHYGYTF. CDR3 DNA sequence: TGCAGCGTTGAAGTCGCGACAGGGCACTATGGCTACACCTTC.

The chain is built from TRBV28 and TRBJ2-7, with D perhaps given as TRBD1 or TRBD2 (5 bases each). In germline, CDR1 is MDHEN, CDR2 SYDVKM. This CDR3 has 15 residues. V lost 6 bases and J 7 bases, leaving 22 bases between the germline ends. CDR3 residues: CASRPHSGPPGEQYF. The CDR3 bases are TGTGCCAGCAGGCCCCACTCAGGGCCACCGGGGGAGCAGTACTTC.

The V and J genes are TRBV2 and TRBJ1-1, with D possibly TRBD1 on 6 matching bases. This CDR3 region has 13 residues. Germline V gene lookup returns CDR1 SNHLY and CDR2 FYNNEI. Trimming cost V 6 bases and J 1 base, with 9 bases left between them. The CDR3 is CASRKQGNTEAFF. In DNA form, the CDR3 reads TGTGCCAGCAGAAAACAGGGGAACACTGAAGCTTTCTTT. Full variable domain (remainder filled in from reference TRBV2 and TRBJ1-1): EPEVTQTPSHQVTQMGQEVILRCVPISNHLYFYWYRQILGQKVEFLVSFYNNEISEKSEIFDDQFSVERPDGSNFTLKIRSTKLEDSAMYFCASRKQGNTEAFFGQGTRLTVV.

The chain has TRBV7-2 and TRBJ2-5; weak D call: TRBD2 (5 bases). Germline V CDR1 and CDR2: SGHTA, FQGNSA. V dropped 5 bases and J dropped 7 bases, with 8 bases sitting between them. This CDR3 has 11 amino acids. The CDR3 DNA is TGTGCCAGCAGCCAGAGGGTGACCCAGTACTTC. The encoded protein is CASSQRVTQYF.

This clone was detected only once. The chain is built from TRBV7-3 and TRBJ1-1; the D gene is possibly TRBD1 (5 bases). V dropped 4 bases and J dropped 11 bases, with 17 bases sitting between them. Germline V CDR1 and CDR2: SGHTA, FQGTGA. This CDR3 region has 13 residues. The CDR3 here is CASSSDTHLPAFF. The DNA for the CDR3 is TGTGCCAGCAGCTCGGACACCCACCTCCCGGCTTTCTTT.

V usage is TRBV7-9 and J usage is TRBJ2-5, with D tentatively TRBD1 or TRBD2 (5 bases each). V was pared by 6 bases and J by 1 base, with 15 bases between. The CDR3 consists of 15 residues. Germline assignment: CDR1 SEHNR and CDR2 FQNEAQ (reference sequence). The CDR3 spells CASSTPRERQETQYF. CDR3 in DNA: TGTGCCAGCAGTACCCCCAGGGAGCGCCAAGAGACCCAGTACTTC.

The chain employs TRBV7-2 and TRBJ1-3; a weak D match, TRBD1 (6 bases). V lost 2 bases to trimming and J lost 3 bases, with 8 bases between them. This CDR3 has 14 residues. Per the germline V gene, CDR1 is SGHTA and CDR2 is FQGNSA. This CDR3 is CASSLQGGGNTIYF. The CDR3 DNA follows: TGTGCCAGCAGCTTACAAGGGGGTGGAAACACCATATATTTT.

V gene TRBV18 combines with J gene TRBJ2-1; D might be TRBD1 (7 bases). The CDR3 consists of 14 residues. V lost 4 bases to trimming and J lost 5 bases, with 12 bases between them. Germline-derived CDR1 and CDR2 are KGHSH and LQKENI. The CDR3 sequence: CASSRGTANNEQFF. The CDR3 nucleotides are TGTGCCAGCTCACGCGGGACAGCGAACAATGAGCAGTTCTTC.

In its sample, this clone was seen a few times. The V gene is TRBV7-6, the J gene TRBJ1-1; D is perhaps TRBD1 (6 bases). CDR3 length: 13 residues. CDR1 and CDR2 from the germline V gene are SGHVS and FNYEAQ. Trimming left V 5 bases short and J 1 base short, with 8 bases between. CDR3 DNA sequence: TGTGCCAGCAGCCGGGGACAGAACACTGAAGCTTTCTTT. Protein sequence: CASSRGQNTEAFF.

This chain links TRBV28 with TRBJ1-1; 12 bases fit TRBD1. CDR1 and CDR2 from the germline V gene are MDHEN and SYDVKM. This CDR3 has 15 amino acids. Trimming cost V 8 bases and J 3 bases; bases outside gene matches: 7. CDR3 DNA sequence: TGTGCCAGCCGTTCAGGGACAGGGGGCCACACTGAAGCTTTCTTT. Residues: CASRSGTGGHTEAFF.

This chain uses TRBV5-1 with TRBJ2-6; tentatively, D is TRBD1 (6 bases). CDR3 length: 15 residues. Germline V gives CDR1 SGHRS, CDR2 YFSETQ. V lost 9 bases and J 0 bases, leaving 13 bases between the germline ends. This chain's CDR3 is CATGQSNSGANVLTF. The CDR3 DNA sequence: TGCGCCACCGGACAGAGCAACTCTGGGGCCAACGTCCTGACTTTC.

This chain uses TRBV4-1 with TRBJ2-5; the match to TRBD2 covers 7 bases. V shed 0 bases and J 1 base; nucleotides not matched to a gene: 2. Germline V gene data show CDR1 as MGHRA and CDR2 as YSYEKL. The CDR3 extends over 15 amino acids. The CDR3 loop reads CASSQDPSGQETQYF. CDR3 bases: TGCGCCAGCAGCCAAGATCCTAGCGGCCAAGAGACCCAGTACTTC.

This rearrangement joins TRBV6-2 or TRBV6-3 to TRBJ2-1; 8 nucleotides align to TRBD2. CDR3 length: 16 amino acids. Germline assignment: CDR1 MNHEY and CDR2 SVGEGT. Trimming at V came to 0 bases and at J to 10 bases, leaving 11 bases not matched to a gene. The CDR3 reads CASSYSASGGRAEQFF. The CDR3 DNA follows: TGTGCCAGCAGTTACTCGGCGAGCGGGGGCCGCGCCGAGCAGTTCTTC.

This clone was counted only a few times. The chain links TRBV28 to TRBJ1-5, with 9 bases lining up with TRBD1. The V segment lost 6 bases and the J segment 7 bases; nucleotides outside the gene matches: 10. CDR3 length: 15 amino acids. The V gene's germline CDR1 is MDHEN and CDR2 SYDVKM. In DNA, the CDR3 is TGTGCCAGCAGCCTGACGGGACAGGGTTTACAGCCCCAGCATTTT. As protein: CASSLTGQGLQPQHF.